This entry lists 18 T cell receptor beta chains sequenced from one sample in a study of neurological immune-mediated disorders (dated by TCRdb to the late 2010s). The protocol used for the library was 5' RACE. TCRdb shows the sequencer as Illumina HiSeq 2500. TCRdb applied fastp at Q25 and MiXCR to the public reads, then kept only in-frame beta chains. Identical CDR3 protein sequences are pooled into one entry, listed with their most common genes and DNA. The sample yields 50,000 to 70,000 distinct CDR3 sequences; roughly 2.5% were counted once. The ten most abundant clones make up about 2.9% of the sample. The sequencing sample was made of PBMCs. All receptors derive from a man aged 45-65 years with multiple sclerosis.

This clonotype was counted many times. The V gene is TRBV7-2, the J gene TRBJ2-7; D uncertain. V lost 1 base and J lost 2, with 9 bases in between. This CDR3 is 14 amino acids long. Germline CDR1 reads SGHTA; CDR2 reads FQGNSA. This CDR3 is CASSLGVGPYEQYF. The CDR3 DNA is TGTGCCAGCAGCTTAGGCGTCGGTCCCTACGAGCAGTACTTC. The full variable domain, with the rest looked up from reference TRBV7-2 and TRBJ2-7, is GAGVSQSPSNKVTEKGKDVELRCDPISGHTALYWYRQSLGQGLEFLIYFQGNSAPDKSGLPSDRFSAERTGGSVSTLTIQRTQQEDSAVYLCASSLGVGPYEQYFGPGTRLTVT.

This clonotype was counted at least ten times. The gene calls are TRBV5-1 and TRBJ2-5; no firm D call. V gave up 1 base and J gave up 5 bases, with 9 bases separating them. The CDR3 runs 13 residues. In germline, CDR1 is SGHRS, CDR2 YFSETQ. The CDR3: CASSLPPRETQYF. In nucleotides, the CDR3 is TGCGCCAGCAGCTTGCCACCAAGGGAGACCCAGTACTTC. Using reference TRBV5-1 and TRBJ2-5 for the parts outside the CDR3, the full variable domain is KAGVTQTPRYLIKTRGQQVTLSCSPISGHRSVSWYQQTPGQGLQFLFEYFSETQRNKGNFPGRFSGRQFSNSRSEMNVSTLELGDSALYLCASSLPPRETQYFGPGTRLLVL.

In its sample, this clonotype was seen many times. The CDR3 reads CASSLGPSHYEQYF. CDR3 bases: TGTGCCAGCAGCTTAGGGCCATCTCACTACGAGCAGTACTTC. The chain recombines TRBV5-6 with TRBJ2-7, with unresolved D. The germline V gene encodes CDR1 SGHDT and CDR2 YYEEEE. The CDR3 contains 14 residues. The germline V and J ends were trimmed by 2 bases and 3 bases, with 12 bases remaining between them. The entire variable domain, with the rest obtained from reference TRBV5-6 and TRBJ2-7, is as follows: DAGVTQSPTHLIKTRGQQVTLRCSPKSGHDTVSWYQQALGQGPQFIFQYYEEEERQRGNFPDRFSGHQFPNYSSELNVNALLLGDSALYLCASSLGPSHYEQYFGPGTRLTVT.

This clonotype showed up just a few times. A much larger clone differs by one base, so this may be a read error. Given the absence of the conserved phenylalanine or tryptophan at the CDR3 end, a read error is likely. V is TRBV5-1 and J is TRBJ2-5; D is undetermined. Germline V gives CDR1 SGHRS, CDR2 YFSETQ. The V end lost 0 bases, the J end lost 2 bases, and 11 bases lay between the germline ends. This CDR3 has 15 amino acids. CDR3 sequence: CASSLGRQVQETQYS. CDR3 bases: TGCGCCAGCAGCTTGGGTCGTCAGGTACAAGAGACCCAGTACTCC.

Many counts were recorded for this clonotype. The chain joins TRBV5-5 to TRBJ2-5; D is possibly TRBD1 or TRBD2 (5 bases each). The V gene's germline CDR1 is SGHKS and CDR2 YYEKEE (reference sequence). V was clipped by 3 bases and J by 2 bases, with 11 bases between them. This CDR3 is 14 amino acids long. Here the CDR3 reads CASSSGRRQETQYF. CDR3 coding DNA: TGTGCCAGCAGCTCGGGACGGAGACAAGAGACCCAGTACTTC.

This clonotype was picked up a small number of times. The chain links TRBV20-1 to TRBJ1-1; no firm D call. Germline V gives CDR1 DFQATT, CDR2 SNEGSKA (reference sequence). This CDR3 has 13 residues. V gave up 6 bases and J gave up 10 bases, with 21 bases separating them. The CDR3 DNA reads as TGCAGTGCCCCGGGTGAAGAGACATTCCGAGCTTTCTTT. Amino acids: CSAPGEETFRAFF.

The sample holds many counts of this clonotype. V is TRBV12-3 or TRBV12-4 and J is TRBJ1-6; possibly TRBD1 for D (6 bases). This CDR3 has 15 amino acids. Trimming removed 2 bases from V and 6 bases from J, with 11 bases in between. CDR3 DNA sequence: TGTGCCAGCAGTTTAAGTGGGGGCGCTAATTCACCCCTCCACTTT. Residues: CASSLSGGANSPLHF.

In this sample, this clonotype turned up many times. The chain uses TRBV18 and TRBJ2-7, with D possibly called TRBD1 or TRBD2 (5 bases each). The germline gives CDR1 KGHSH, CDR2 LQKENI. CDR3 length: 15 amino acids. The germline V and J ends were trimmed by 6 bases and 3 bases, with 18 bases remaining between them. The CDR3 region is CASSSRGQGGYEQYF. The CDR3 nucleotides are TGTGCCAGCTCTTCCCGAGGGCAGGGCGGCTACGAGCAGTACTTC.

The sample holds many counts of this clonotype. The rearrangement links TRBV5-1 to TRBJ2-1, with 10 bases lining up with TRBD1. From germline, CDR1 is SGHRS and CDR2 YFSETQ. J gave up 1 base and V 3 bases, and 4 bases lay outside the gene matches. This CDR3 has 16 residues. The CDR3 coding sequence is TGCGCCAGCAGCTGGGGGGGACAGGGGTCCTACAATGAGCAGTTCTTC. It translates to CASSWGGQGSYNEQFF.

This clonotype appeared many times. The chain combines TRBV15 with TRBJ1-6; 7 nucleotides agree with TRBD1. Germline V gives CDR1 LNHNV, CDR2 YYDKDF (reference sequence). This CDR3 is built from 15 residues. V trimming: 0 bases; J trimming: 9 bases; junction bases outside the gene matches: 5. In DNA, the CDR3 is TGTGCCACCAGCAGAGATCTGGCAGGGGGTTCACCCCTCCACTTT. The encoded protein is CATSRDLAGGSPLHF.

There are many counts of this clonotype. The chain employs TRBV5-1 and TRBJ2-1; D might be TRBD1 (6 bases). The CDR3 is 14 residues long. Trimming cost V 0 bases and J 8 bases, with 12 bases left between them. CDR1 and CDR2 from the germline V gene are SGHRS and YFSETQ. The CDR3 DNA is TGCGCCAGCAGCTTGGATGGCAGGGGTTATGAGCAGTTCTTC. Translating gives CASSLDGRGYEQFF.

This clonotype was observed a few times. This rearrangement joins TRBV12-3 or TRBV12-4 to TRBJ1-2; TRBD1 agrees at 10 bases. The CDR3 loop spans 16 amino acids. The V gene end was trimmed by 5 bases and the J gene end by 1 base; junction bases not matched to a gene: 7. The CDR3 DNA reads as TGTGCCAGCAGTCCCCGACAGGGGGCGGGTAACTATGGCTACACCTTC. This codes for CASSPRQGAGNYGYTF.

This clonotype occurred many times. This chain connects TRBV5-5 to TRBJ1-1; 9 bases align to TRBD1. The germline CDR1 and CDR2 sequences are SGHKS and YYEKEE (reference sequence). This CDR3 spans 15 amino acids. Germline trimming cut 2 bases from V and 5 bases from J; bases unmatched to any gene: 7. CDR3 sequence reads: CASSFHGQGITEAFF. The CDR3, as DNA: TGTGCCAGCAGCTTTCACGGACAGGGGATTACTGAAGCTTTCTTT.

This clonotype was picked up many times. V and J are TRBV4-3 and TRBJ2-3, with TRBD1 as a possible D gene (5 bases). The CDR3 extends over 15 amino acids. Germline V lookup: CDR1 LGHNA, CDR2 YSLEER. Trimming cost V 3 bases and J 1 base, with 11 bases left between them. CDR3: CASSQTGRGTDTQYF. Here the CDR3 DNA reads TGCGCCAGCAGCCAGACCGGCAGGGGCACAGATACGCAGTATTTT.

This clonotype was detected ten times or more. The rearrangement links TRBV10-3 to TRBJ2-7, with 8 bases fitting TRBD2. V shed 7 bases and J 4 bases; nucleotides not matched to a gene: 3. Germline assignment: CDR1 ENHRY and CDR2 SYGVKD. The CDR3 totals 12 residues. The CDR3 region has the DNA TGTGCCATCAACCGGGGGGGGTACGAGCAGTACTTC. Translation gives CAINRGGYEQYF.

This clonotype was seen many times. The chain employs TRBV20-1 and TRBJ2-1, with 14 bases identical to TRBD2. V shed 6 bases, J shed 2 bases, and the junction held 6 bases outside the gene matches. The germline CDR1 and CDR2 sequences are DFQATT and SNEGSKA (reference sequence). The CDR3 sequence is 16 residues long. The CDR3 spells CSAKTSGGVAYNEQFF. Written as DNA, the CDR3 is TGCAGTGCAAAGACTAGCGGGGGGGTGGCCTACAATGAGCAGTTCTTC.

There are many counts of this clonotype. This chain uses TRBV12-3 or TRBV12-4 with TRBJ1-1, with no clear D. This CDR3 has 13 residues. V was shortened by 4 bases and J by 3 bases, with 9 bases between the two germline ends. The CDR3 spells CASSSRADTEAFF. The CDR3 DNA follows: TGTGCCAGCAGTTCAAGGGCGGACACTGAAGCTTTCTTT.

This clonotype showed up many times. The gene calls are TRBV6-5 and TRBJ1-3; tentative D call: TRBD1 (5 bases). Germline lookup yields CDR1 MNHEY and CDR2 SVGAGI. V lost 6 bases and J lost 0, with 9 bases in between. This CDR3 spans 14 amino acids. The CDR3 DNA is TGTGCCAGCAGCACTGACAGCTCTGGAAACACCATATATTTT. Protein: CASSTDSSGNTIYF.